This TCR beta chain originates from a study of cytomegalovirus exposure and HLA in healthy donors. The CDR3 loop spans 12 amino acids. The V gene lost 5 bases and the J gene lost 8 bases, with 11 bases spanning the gap. Germline assignment: CDR1 SGHAT and CDR2 FQNNGV. Data came from immunoSEQ multiplex PCR; TCRdb stores just in-frame clones and leaves some out. The table lists some 170,000 clones, around nine tenths of them singletons. The source is a man younger than 30 in good health and CMV-seropositive. Material for sequencing was PBMCs. V usage is TRBV11-2 and J usage is TRBJ2-3, with D hard to call. The chain's CDR3 is CASSLGEATQYF. The DNA for the CDR3 is TGTGCCAGCAGCCTGGGTGAGGCTACGCAGTATTTT.